Following are 26 T cell receptor beta chains from one sample sequenced in a study of OX40 agonist ivuxolimab in advanced cancers. Sequenced by immunoSEQ multiplex PCR; TCRdb stores in-frame clones only, minus some. The sample lists about 18,000 clones; around 77% were seen once. Sample: CD4+ or CD8+ T cells sorted from blood, taken in a trial of the OX40 agonist ivuxolimab. These receptors all stem from an adult with an advanced solid tumor such as melanoma, head and neck, liver or kidney cancer.

This rearrangement joins TRBV9 to TRBJ2-7, with D possibly being TRBD1 or TRBD2 (5 bases each). Trimming shortened V by 5 bases and J by 6 bases, and 9 bases separated the two germline ends. The CDR3 covers 11 residues. Germline V CDR1 and CDR2: SGDLS, YYNGEE. The CDR3 loop is CASSEGTEQYF. CDR3 DNA sequence: TGTGCCAGCAGTGAGGGGACCGAGCAGTACTTC.

The sample holds one count of this clone. The DNA for the CDR3 is TGTGCCAGCAGCCCAGTAGCGGATTACAATGAGCAGTTCTTC. It specifies CASSPVADYNEQFF. The chain has TRBV9 and TRBJ2-1; a weak D match, TRBD2 (6 bases). V gave up 4 bases and J gave up 4 bases, with 12 bases separating them. CDR1 SGDLS and CDR2 YYNGEE come from the germline V gene. CDR3 length equals 14 residues.

J is TRBJ2-7 and V is TRBV5-1; D is undetermined. Germline CDR1 and CDR2: SGHRS and YFSETQ. This CDR3 is 13 amino acids long. Trimming shortened V by 0 bases and J by 0 bases, and 4 bases separated the two germline ends. The CDR3 reads CASSLASSYEQYF. CDR3 nucleotide sequence: TGCGCCAGCAGCTTGGCCTCCTCCTACGAGCAGTACTTC.

The V call is TRBV5-1, the J call TRBJ2-7, with TRBD1 matching 10 bases. This CDR3 has 15 amino acids. V trimming: 2 bases; J trimming: 2 bases; junction bases outside the gene matches: 4. Germline CDR1 SGHRS, CDR2 YFSETQ. CDR3 residues: CASSFGQGDAYEQYF. The CDR3 DNA sequence: TGCGCCAGCAGCTTTGGACAGGGGGACGCCTACGAGCAGTACTTC.

The rearrangement joins TRBV6-1 to TRBJ2-5, with D tentatively TRBD2 (6 bases). Trimming left V 6 bases short and J 5 bases short, with 16 bases between. Germline CDR1 reads MNHNS; CDR2 reads SASEGT. This CDR3 is 14 amino acids long. CDR3 loop: CASSSTGVTETQYF. Written as DNA, the CDR3 is TGTGCCAGCAGCTCCACGGGGGTCACGGAGACCCAGTACTTC.

Relative to its sample, this clone is medium-sized. V and J are TRBV7-3 and TRBJ2-2; D is ambiguous. The CDR3 is 14 amino acids. Germline V gene lookup returns CDR1 SGHTA and CDR2 FQGTGA. The V end lost 4 bases, the J end lost 1 base, and 7 bases lay between the germline ends. DNA for the CDR3: TGTGCCAGCAGCTCCGAAGGGAACACCGGGGAGCTGTTTTTT. The encoded protein is CASSSEGNTGELFF.

This chain connects TRBV6-1 to TRBJ2-7, with TRBD1 as a possible D gene (6 bases). Germline V CDR1 and CDR2: MNHNS, SASEGT. The V and J ends lost 4 bases and 5 bases respectively, with 15 bases between them. CDR3 length: 14 residues. In nucleotides, the CDR3 is TGTGCCAGCAGTGGCACAGGGTGGGATCACGAGCAGTACTTC. This sequence encodes CASSGTGWDHEQYF.

V usage is TRBV19 and J usage is TRBJ1-1; no firm D call. Germline V gene data show CDR1 as LNHDA and CDR2 as SQIVND (reference sequence). This CDR3 is built from 13 residues. V was trimmed by 1 base and J by 6 bases, leaving 9 bases between them. The CDR3 nucleotides read TGTGCCAGTAGTATAGGGTATGTCGCTGAAGCTTTCTTT. Translating gives CASSIGYVAEAFF.

This clone was found once. This chain links TRBV28 with TRBJ2-7, with D perhaps TRBD1 (5 bases). There are 15 residues in the CDR3. V was clipped by 6 bases and J by 4 bases, with 19 bases between them. The V gene's germline CDR1 is MDHEN and CDR2 SYDVKM. CDR3 sequence: CASRHARDKGYEQYF. DNA for the CDR3: TGTGCCAGCAGACACGCCAGGGATAAGGGGTACGAGCAGTACTTC.

By share, this clone ranks as medium-sized. V and J are TRBV5-5 and TRBJ2-7, with D possibly TRBD1 on 5 matching bases. V lost 4 bases and J lost 1, with 15 bases in between. The CDR3 has 15 amino acids. CDR1 is SGHKS and CDR2 is YYEKEE in the germline V gene (reference sequence). The CDR3 DNA reads as TGTGCCAGCAGCAAGGGGCATACCACTTCCTACGAGCAGTACTTC. Translated: CASSKGHTTSYEQYF.

The gene calls are TRBV6-5 and TRBJ2-1, with 8 positions matching TRBD1. The germline gives CDR1 MNHEY, CDR2 SVGAGI. V lost 5 bases and J lost 3; bases outside the gene matches: 6. This CDR3 is 15 amino acids long. As DNA, the CDR3 is TGTGCCAGCAGTCAGGACAGGGCATTCTACAATGAGCAGTTCTTC. Its translation is CASSQDRAFYNEQFF.

The chain recombines TRBV7-3 with TRBJ1-2; TRBD1 is a possible D gene (5 bases). Trimming cost V 2 bases and J 3 bases, with 7 bases left between them. The CDR3 runs to 13 residues. Germline loops: CDR1 SGHTA, CDR2 FQGTGA. The CDR3: CASSLGGDYGYTF. CDR3 nucleotides: TGTGCCAGCAGCTTAGGGGGGGACTATGGCTACACCTTC.

Regarding this clone: The identical CDR3 is also encoded by other nucleotide sequences in the sample. The chain links TRBV27 to TRBJ1-5; the D gene is possibly TRBD1 (5 bases). Trimming took off 4 bases at V and 0 bases at J, with 10 bases between the two ends. Per germline, CDR1 MNHEY and CDR2 SMNVEV (reference sequence). The CDR3 is made up of 15 amino acids. The CDR3 here is CASSSGTPSNQPQHF. The CDR3 bases are TGTGCCAGCAGTTCCGGGACTCCTAGCAATCAGCCCCAGCATTTT.

This clone is medium-sized. CDR3 in DNA: TGTGCCAGCAGCAGGGACCAAGGAAAACTGTTTTTT. Translation gives CASSRDQGKLFF. The chain joins TRBV7-6 to TRBJ1-4; the D gene is possibly TRBD1 (5 bases). The V gene's germline CDR1 is SGHVS and CDR2 FNYEAQ. This CDR3 comprises 12 residues. Trimming stripped 5 bases from V and 10 bases from J, with 11 bases between.

V usage is TRBV5-1 and J usage is TRBJ2-1, with 7 bases fitting TRBD2. Germline assignment: CDR1 SGHRS and CDR2 YFSETQ. V lost 4 bases and J lost 10; bases outside the gene matches: 17. The CDR3 totals 16 residues. CDR3 residues: CASSPNGRGTPGEQFF. The CDR3 nucleotides are TGCGCCAGCAGCCCCAACGGGCGGGGGACTCCGGGGGAGCAGTTCTTC.

This clone occurred a few times. The V gene is TRBV7-9, the J gene TRBJ1-5, with D maybe TRBD1 (5 bases). V was shortened by 5 bases and J by 1 base, with 9 bases between the two germline ends. The CDR3 runs to 14 residues. Germline V gene data show CDR1 as SEHNR and CDR2 as FQNEAQ (reference sequence). The CDR3 here is CASSAGGSNQPQHF. The CDR3 DNA follows: TGTGCCAGCAGCGCTGGGGGGAGCAATCAGCCCCAGCATTTT.

This clone was observed a single time. This chain connects TRBV11-2 to TRBJ1-1; D is unclear. The CDR3 spans 14 residues. The germline gives CDR1 SGHAT, CDR2 FQNNGV. V lost 1 base, J lost 0 bases, and 6 bases lay in between. DNA for the CDR3: TGTGCCAGCAGCTTAGTCAGGATGAACACTGAAGCTTTCTTT. Its translation: CASSLVRMNTEAFF.

The chain couples TRBV9 to TRBJ2-2; 8 bases line up with TRBD1. This CDR3 contains 15 residues. J lost 6 bases, V lost 5 bases, and 9 bases had no gene match. Germline V CDR1 and CDR2: SGDLS, YYNGEE. CDR3 region: CASSGDRSLAGELFF. In nucleotides, the CDR3 is TGTGCCAGCAGTGGGGACAGGAGCCTAGCCGGGGAGCTGTTTTTT.

The CDR3 nucleotides are TGTGCCAGCAGCGTAGAGGTTAGCTCCTACAATGAGCAGTTCTTC. Translated: CASSVEVSSYNEQFF. The chain joins TRBV9 to TRBJ2-1; D gene uncertain. The ends were cut back, 0 bases at V and 0 bases at J, with 7 bases in the middle. Germline assignment: CDR1 SGDLS and CDR2 YYNGEE. The CDR3 loop spans 15 amino acids.

This chain uses TRBV9 with TRBJ2-1, with 15 bases fitting TRBD2. The V gene end was trimmed by 0 bases and the J gene end by 5 bases; junction bases not matched to a gene: 12. This CDR3 is 20 amino acids long. Germline assignment: CDR1 SGDLS and CDR2 YYNGEE. CDR3: CASSVGPGTSGRRGHNEQFF. The CDR3 DNA sequence: TGTGCCAGCAGCGTAGGGCCCGGGACTAGCGGGAGGCGCGGTCACAATGAGCAGTTCTTC.

The chain links TRBV13 to TRBJ2-3, with TRBD1 matching over 8 bases. The CDR3 is 15 residues long. Germline V gene sequence: CDR1 PRHDT, CDR2 FYEKMQ (reference sequence). The J segment lost 4 bases and the V segment lost 4 bases, leaving 7 bases of the junction unmatched. CDR3 DNA: TGTGCCAGCAGCTCTCCCGGGACAGGCCCAGATACGCAGTATTTT. Residues: CASSSPGTGPDTQYF.

This chain joins TRBV5-1 and TRBJ1-2; D perhaps matches TRBD1 (5 bases). Germline V gene data show CDR1 as SGHRS and CDR2 as YFSETQ. This CDR3 has 18 amino acids. The V end was cut by 0 bases, the J end by 6 bases, with 24 bases between. The CDR3 is CASSLEGRGMLLRNGYTF. The DNA of the CDR3 is TGCGCCAGCAGCTTGGAGGGGCGGGGGATGTTATTAAGGAATGGCTACACCTTC.

The CDR3 nucleotides read TGTGCCAGCAGTGAGGGCCTGCCGGGACTGAACACTGAAGCTTTCTTT. Translating gives CASSEGLPGLNTEAFF. The V and J genes are TRBV2 and TRBJ1-1, with D perhaps TRBD1 (5 bases). Germline CDR1 is SNHLY and CDR2 is FYNNEI. Trimming removed 3 bases from V and 0 bases from J, with 14 bases in between. The CDR3 totals 16 residues.

The chain has TRBV5-4 and TRBJ2-7; D is unresolved. Trimming shortened V by 5 bases and J by 6 bases, and 12 bases separated the two germline ends. The germline V gene encodes CDR1 SGHNT and CDR2 YYREEE (reference sequence). The CDR3 extends over 12 amino acids. CDR3 DNA sequence: TGTGCCAGCAGATCCCCGGCAGGCGAGCAGTACTTC. Its protein is CASRSPAGEQYF.

The chain has TRBV29-1 and TRBJ2-3; no reliable D call. V was cut by 3 bases and J by 2 bases, with 15 bases left in between. CDR3 length: 15 amino acids. Per the germline V gene, CDR1 is SQVTM and CDR2 is ANQGSEA. The CDR3 DNA is TGCAGCGTTGAGGCGAACGGGCGAACCACAGATACGCAGTATTTT. This encodes CSVEANGRTTDTQYF.

The V gene is TRBV27, the J gene TRBJ1-5, with D tentatively TRBD1 (5 bases). The CDR3 runs 13 residues. Trimming cost V 8 bases and J 2 bases, with 10 bases left between them. Germline V gene sequence: CDR1 MNHEY, CDR2 SMNVEV (reference sequence). Written as DNA, the CDR3 is TGTGCCAGCGAACGGGGGGGCAATCAGCCCCAGCATTTT. Amino acid sequence: CASERGGNQPQHF.